This T cell receptor beta chain was obtained from a study of follicular helper T cells after annual influenza vaccination. Study-level information: Across the 2013-2014, 2014-2015 and 2015-2016 vaccination seasons, some subjects were resampled.

The protocol was immunoSEQ multiplex PCR, while the TCRdb copy is restricted to in-frame clones and leaves out a portion. This table has about 10,000 clones, under 85% appearing once. CDR1 and CDR2 from the germline V gene are SEHNR and FQNEAQ (reference sequence). The CDR3 sequence is 13 residues long. The ends were cut back, 0 bases at V and 7 bases at J, with 9 bases in the middle. This sample's time point: 2014-2015 season, 7 days after vaccination. Donors with HIV/AIDS, active malignancy, immunomodulators or active illness were excluded. The sample in question was CXCR5- memory CD4+ T cells sorted from blood, obtained 7 days after influenza vaccination. The TCR was taken from an adult who received the influenza vaccine. The gene calls are TRBV7-9 and TRBJ1-1; D possibly corresponds to TRBD1 (5 bases). This CDR3 reads CASSLAGEVEAFF. CDR3 nucleotide sequence: TGTGCCAGCAGCTTAGCAGGGGAGGTTGAAGCTTTCTTT.